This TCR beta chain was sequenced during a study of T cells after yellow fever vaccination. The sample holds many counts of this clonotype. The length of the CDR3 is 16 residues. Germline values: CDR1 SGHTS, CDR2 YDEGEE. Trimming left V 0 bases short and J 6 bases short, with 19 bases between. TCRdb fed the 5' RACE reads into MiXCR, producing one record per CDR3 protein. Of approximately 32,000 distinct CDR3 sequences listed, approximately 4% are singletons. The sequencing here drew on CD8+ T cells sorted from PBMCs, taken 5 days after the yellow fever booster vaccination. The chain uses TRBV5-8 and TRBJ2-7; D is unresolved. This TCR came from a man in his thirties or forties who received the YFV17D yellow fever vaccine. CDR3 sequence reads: CASSLDSLTKWGEQYF. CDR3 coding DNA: TGTGCCAGCAGCTTGGATTCGTTAACGAAATGGGGCGAGCAGTACTTC.